This entry lists 25 T cell receptor beta chains sequenced from one sample in a study of tissue T cells after allogeneic stem cell transplantation. TCRdb keeps only in-frame clones here, not all; method: immunoSEQ multiplex PCR. The data contain over 15,000 clones, around 70% of them seen just once; the ten biggest clones take up almost 0.95%. The sample comprised spleen. The receptors were sampled from a female BALB/c mouse in good health. The strain's MHC: H2-d.

As for this clone: The gene symbols are mouse symbols. Read sequence stops 1 residue before the CDR3 end, and the germline J gene provides the missing end. The chain couples TRBV1 to TRBJ1-1, with D maybe TRBD1 (6 bases). Germline V gives CDR1 NSQYPW, CDR2 LRSPGD (reference sequence). Trimming took 1 base from V and 0 from J, leaving 9 bases between them. The CDR3 is 15 residues long. CDR3 region: CTCSAARGKNTEVFF. CDR3 DNA, as far as it was read: TGCACCTGCAGTGCAGCTAGGGGGAAGAACACAGAAGTCTTC.

Comment on this clone: Gene and germline names: mouse. The CDR3 DNA, read in part, is TGTGCTAGCAGTTTACTGGGGGCGCTTGGAAATACGCTCTAT. Translated: CASSLLGALGNTLY. The CDR3 as a whole reads CASSLLGALGNTLYF. V and J are TRBV29 and TRBJ1-3; possibly TRBD1 for D (6 bases). The sequenced fragment ends 1 residue before the CDR3 boundary, so the rest is inferred from the germline J gene. The germline CDR1 and CDR2 sequences are MSHET and SYDVDS. The CDR3 runs to 15 residues. V lost 2 bases and J lost 3, with 11 bases in between.

As concerns this clone: Gene names and germline match the mouse. The read stops 1 residue short of the end of the CDR3; the missing end is completed from the germline J gene. The chain joins TRBV24 to TRBJ1-6, with 8 bases that match TRBD1. TRBJ1-6 is filed as an ORF, its function uncertain. The germline gives CDR1 KGHTA, CDR2 FRNEEI. V lost 4 bases and J lost 5; bases outside the gene matches: 1. CDR3 length equals 14 residues. CDR3 DNA (partial): TGTGCCAGCAGTCCGGGACAGGATAATTCGCCCCTCTAC. It specifies CASSPGQDNSPLY. In full, the CDR3 is CASSPGQDNSPLYF.

As regards this clone: Gene and germline names: mouse. The read stops 1 residue short of the end of the CDR3; the missing end is completed from the germline J gene. This chain uses TRBV5 with TRBJ2-2, with 9 positions matching TRBD1. Losses at the gene ends were 4 bases for V and 5 bases for J; bases not matched to a gene: 5. This CDR3 is 15 amino acids long. Germline lookup yields CDR1 LGHNA and CDR2 YNLKQL (reference sequence). The sequenced part of the CDR3 DNA is TGTGCCAGCAGCCCCTCGACAGGGGGAACCGGGCAGCTCTAC. This encodes CASSPSTGGTGQLY. The whole CDR3 region reads CASSPSTGGTGQLYF.

This clone is a singleton in its sample. Any gene name here is a mouse gene name. The sequence runs out 1 residue before the end of the CDR3; the remainder is reconstructed from the germline J gene. The chain recombines TRBV2 with TRBJ2-5, with D possibly TRBD2 on 6 matching bases. Germline V gene lookup returns CDR1 LGHNA and CDR2 YSYQKL. V gave up 0 bases and J gave up 0 bases, with 7 bases separating them. The CDR3 extends over 15 amino acids. CDR3 loop: CASSQDWGNQDTQYF. The part of the CDR3 DNA that was read is TGTGCCAGCAGCCAAGATTGGGGGAACCAAGACACCCAGTAC.

To note about this clone: Gene names and germline refer to mouse. Sequencing ends 1 residue short of the CDR3 end; the germline J gene provides the rest. The V and J genes are TRBV31 and TRBJ1-6; D ambiguous. TRBJ1-6 is placed among ORFs of uncertain function. Germline-derived CDR1 and CDR2 are GKSSPN and SITVG. Trimming took 2 bases from V and 5 from J, leaving 4 bases between them. This CDR3 has 12 amino acids. The CDR3 DNA, read in part, is TGTGCCTGGAGTGGCAATAATTCGCCCCTCTAC. Its translation: CAWSGNNSPLY. The full CDR3 sequence reads CAWSGNNSPLYF.

Comment on this clone: One end of the junction varies from germline; a read error may be responsible. Gene names are mouse gene names. Read data end 1 residue before the CDR3 end; the end is taken from the germline J gene. This chain connects TRBV13-1 to TRBJ1-3; D is possibly TRBD1 (5 bases). Germline CDR1 and CDR2: NSHNY and SYGAGN. The CDR3 spans 15 residues. CDR3 DNA, as far as it was read: TGTGCCAGCGGTGATGCGAGACAGACTGGAAATACGCTCTAT. As protein: CASGDARQTGNTLY. The full CDR3 reads CASGDARQTGNTLYF.

Of note for this clone: The gene symbols are mouse symbols. The read gets to within 1 residue of the CDR3 end, and the germline J gene fills in the rest. This chain connects TRBV20 to TRBJ2-1; D not certain. The CDR3 is made up of 11 amino acids. Germline CDR1 and CDR2: GFQATS and STVNSAI. V was pared by 5 bases and J by 3 bases, with 5 bases between. CDR3 sequence reads: CGAYSYAEQFF. Incomplete CDR3 DNA: TGTGGTGCTTACAGCTATGCTGAGCAGTTC. The full variable domain, its missing parts supplied by reference TRBV20 and TRBJ2-1, is GALVYQYPRRTICKSGTSMRMECQAVGFQATSVAWYRQSPQKTFELIALSTVNSAIKYEQNFTQEKFPISHPNLSFSSMTVLNAYLEDRGLYLCGAYSYAEQFFGPGTRLTVL.

In this sample, this clone turned up a few times. The genes and germline here are from mouse. Coverage ceases 1 residue before the CDR3 finishes, and the germline J gene fills in the end. This chain connects TRBV13-2 to TRBJ2-1, with TRBD2 matching over 12 bases. Per the germline V gene, CDR1 is NNHNN and CDR2 is SYGAGS (reference sequence). Unmatched junction bases numbered 4, after V lost 3 bases and J lost 0 bases. This CDR3 region has 17 residues. The sequenced CDR3 bases are TGTGCCAGCGGTGGCCGGGACTGGGGGGTTAACTATGCTGAGCAGTTC. Amino acids: CASGGRDWGVNYAEQF. The complete CDR3 sequence is CASGGRDWGVNYAEQFF.

A note on this clone: Gene names follow the mouse nomenclature. The CDR3 goes on 1 residue after the read ends, and that part is filled in from the germline J gene. V usage is TRBV26 and J usage is TRBJ2-7; 9 bases are shared with TRBD2. The CDR3 totals 14 residues. V lost 2 bases to trimming and J lost 2 bases; unmatched junction nucleotides: 1. Germline CDR1 and CDR2: KGHPV and FQNQEV (reference sequence). CDR3 loop: CASSLTGGPYEQYF. The DNA read from the CDR3 is TGTGCCAGCAGTCTGACTGGGGGGCCCTATGAACAGTAC.

This clone appeared a single time. The gene symbols are mouse symbols. The CDR3 end is not reached by the read, which stops 1 residue before it; the germline J gene fills it in. This chain joins TRBV13-3 and TRBJ2-2; no reliable D call. Trimming took off 0 bases at V and 0 bases at J, with 6 bases between the two ends. The germline gives CDR1 NNHDY, CDR2 SYVADS. The CDR3 has 15 amino acids. CDR3 in amino acids: CASSDASTNTGQLYF. The CDR3 bases that were read are TGTGCCAGCAGTGATGCGAGTACAAACACCGGGCAGCTCTAC.

In regard to this clone: Gene names are mouse gene names. Sequencing ends 1 residue short of the CDR3 end; the germline J gene provides the rest. The chain couples TRBV31 to TRBJ2-5, with TRBD2 as a possible D gene (6 bases). V lost 2 bases and J 3 bases, leaving 9 bases between the germline ends. The V gene's germline CDR1 is GKSSPN and CDR2 SITVG. The CDR3 covers 13 residues. This CDR3 reads CAWSGGSQDTQYF. The DNA read from the CDR3 is TGTGCCTGGAGTGGGGGGTCTCAAGACACCCAGTAC. The full variable domain, its missing parts supplied by reference TRBV31 and TRBJ2-5, is AQTIHQWPVAEIKAVGSPLSLGCTIKGKSSPNLYWYWQATGGTLQQLFYSITVGQVESVVQLNLSASRPKDDQFILSTEKLLLSHSGFYLCAWSGGSQDTQYFGPGTRLLVL.

Of note for this clone: Any gene name here is a mouse gene name. With the read ending 1 residue before the CDR3 end, the germline J gene is used to fill in that end. The rearrangement joins TRBV1 to TRBJ1-2; D possibly corresponds to TRBD1 (5 bases). Germline-derived CDR1 and CDR2 are NSQYPW and LRSPGD (reference sequence). Trimming left V 3 bases short and J 3 bases short, with 5 bases between. This CDR3 has 12 residues. This CDR3 reads CTCSARDSDYTF. The covered CDR3 bases are TGCACCTGCAGTGCCAGGGACTCCGACTACACC.

Comment on this clone: Gene names and germline match the mouse. The sequenced fragment ends 1 residue before the CDR3 boundary, so the rest is inferred from the germline J gene. The J gene is TRBJ1-4, the V gene TRBV13-2, with D tentatively TRBD1 (5 bases). The CDR3 runs to 14 residues. Trimming cost V 3 bases and J 0 bases, with 6 bases left between them. The V gene's germline CDR1 is NNHNN and CDR2 SYGAGS (reference sequence). Incomplete CDR3 DNA: TGTGCCAGCGGTGGGGGGTTTTCCAACGAAAGATTATTT. Translating gives CASGGGFSNERLF. From start to end, the CDR3 is CASGGGFSNERLFF.

This clone was detected once. The gene names here belong to mouse. The read is 1 residue too short to cover the CDR3 end, so that end is filled in from the germline J gene. The chain joins TRBV13-2 to TRBJ2-3; the match to TRBD1 covers 8 bases. V was pared by 2 bases and J by 1 base, with 3 bases of the junction left unmatched. CDR3 size: 15 residues. Germline lookup yields CDR1 NNHNN and CDR2 SYGAGS (reference sequence). Partial CDR3 DNA: TGTGCCAGCGGTGAAACAGGGGGAGGTGCAGAAACGCTGTAT. Translation gives CASGETGGGAETLY. The entire CDR3 sequence reads CASGETGGGAETLYF.

Concerning this clone itself: These gene names are mouse names. The read ends 1 residue early relative to the CDR3; the germline J gene fills the gap. This rearrangement joins TRBV17 to TRBJ2-2; D is uncertain. V lost 0 bases, J lost 0 bases, and 11 bases lay in between. Germline V gene lookup returns CDR1 MNHDT and CDR2 YYDKIL. CDR3 length: 17 amino acids. Partial CDR3 DNA: TGTGCTAGCAGTAGAGATCTGCGGCATGCAAACACCGGGCAGCTCTAC. This gives the protein CASSRDLRHANTGQLY. The entire CDR3 sequence reads CASSRDLRHANTGQLYF.

Notes on this clone: Mouse germline and gene names are used. The CDR3 extends 1 residue past the end of the read, so its final part is completed from the germline J gene. This chain joins TRBV4 and TRBJ1-3, with 10 nucleotides matching TRBD1. From germline, CDR1 is LGHDT and CDR2 YNNKQL (reference sequence). CDR3 length: 15 amino acids. The J segment lost 4 bases and the V segment lost 5 bases, leaving 5 bases of the junction unmatched. The CDR3 loop is CASSPGTGVGNTLYF. CDR3 DNA, as far as it was read: TGTGCCAGCAGCCCCGGGACAGGGGTCGGAAATACGCTCTAT.

This clone was seen a few times. The germline and genes are mouse ones. The sequence runs out 1 residue before the end of the CDR3; the remainder is reconstructed from the germline J gene. This chain connects TRBV13-2 to TRBJ2-7; D remains ambiguous. The germline V gene encodes CDR1 NNHNN and CDR2 SYGAGS (reference sequence). V was pared by 0 bases and J by 0 bases, with 4 bases between. The CDR3 is made up of 13 amino acids. CDR3 protein: CASGDAISYEQYF. The CDR3 bases that were read are TGTGCCAGCGGTGATGCGATCTCCTATGAACAGTAC.

On this clone: The listed genes are named as in mouse. The CDR3 end falls 1 residue outside the read, so it is completed with the germline J gene. The chain is built from TRBV19 and TRBJ2-5; D gene uncertain. The CDR3 contains 13 residues. V lost 4 bases and J 0 bases, leaving 6 bases between the germline ends. Germline V lookup: CDR1 FNHDT, CDR2 SITEND (reference sequence). CDR3 loop: CASSLGNQDTQYF. CDR3 DNA, as far as it was read: TGTGCCAGCAGTTTGGGAAACCAAGACACCCAGTAC.

Points on this clone: Germline and genes here are mouse. The read stops 1 residue short of the end of the CDR3; the missing end is completed from the germline J gene. This chain connects TRBV13-2 to TRBJ2-4, with TRBD2 identical over 12 bases. The germline gives CDR1 NNHNN, CDR2 SYGAGS (reference sequence). Trimming cost V 2 bases and J 4 bases; bases outside gene matches: 5. This CDR3 comprises 16 residues. The CDR3 loop reads CASGDRDWGAENTLYF. CDR3 bases read: TGTGCCAGCGGTGACCGGGACTGGGGGGCGGAAAACACCTTGTAC.

To note about this clone: Gene names are mouse gene names. The CDR3 extends 1 residue past the end of the read, so its final part is completed from the germline J gene. The chain carries TRBV31 and TRBJ2-5, with 8 nucleotides matching TRBD1. Germline values: CDR1 GKSSPN, CDR2 SITVG. This CDR3 spans 13 amino acids. With 1 base clipped from V and 5 bases from J, the junction kept 2 bases outside the gene matches. The sequenced part of the CDR3 DNA is TGTGCCTGGAGTCCGGACAGGGTAGACACCCAGTAC. Translating it yields CAWSPDRVDTQY. In full, the CDR3 reads CAWSPDRVDTQYF.

Remarks on this clone: Genes and germline come from the mouse. The read finishes 1 residue shy of the CDR3 end, and the germline J gene is used to complete it. This chain uses TRBV29 with TRBJ2-7; D is tentatively TRBD1 or TRBD2 (7 bases each). The CDR3 extends over 15 amino acids. The germline V gene encodes CDR1 MSHET and CDR2 SYDVDS. Trimming took off 2 bases at V and 4 bases at J, with 15 bases between the two ends. CDR3 bases read: TGTGCTAGCAGTTTACCCAGGGGGGCGAGTTATGAACAGTAC. Translation: CASSLPRGASYEQY. The CDR3 reads in full as CASSLPRGASYEQYF.

With respect to this clone: Gene names and germline refer to mouse. The covered CDR3 bases are TGTGCCAGCAGCCAAGGGGGACAGGGGGCCGGGCAGCTCTAC. Protein: CASSQGGQGAGQLY. The CDR3 as a whole reads CASSQGGQGAGQLYF. V and J are TRBV5 and TRBJ2-2; the match to TRBD1 covers 11 bases. The observed sequence ends 1 residue before the CDR3 terminus, with the missing tail filled in from the germline J gene. The CDR3 is 15 amino acids. With V trimmed by 1 base and J by 6 bases, 1 base remained unmatched. The germline V gene has CDR1 LGHNA and CDR2 YNLKQL (reference sequence).

Concerning this clone itself: The listed genes are named as in mouse. The read gets to within 1 residue of the CDR3 end, and the germline J gene fills in the rest. The chain couples TRBV4 to TRBJ2-3, with TRBD1 identical over 10 bases. V gave up 4 bases and J gave up 4 bases; unmatched junction bases: 5. CDR1 and CDR2 from the germline V gene are LGHDT and YNNKQL (reference sequence). The CDR3 loop spans 15 amino acids. The CDR3 bases that were read are TGTGCCAGCAGCTTCCGGGACAGGGGACCAGAAACGCTGTAT. This codes for CASSFRDRGPETLY. The complete CDR3 protein is CASSFRDRGPETLYF.

This clone was seen a few times. Here the gene names and germline are mouse. The read ends 1 residue early relative to the CDR3; the germline J gene fills the gap. This chain connects TRBV4 to TRBJ2-7; TRBD1 might be the D (6 bases). Trimming stripped 5 bases from V and 0 bases from J, with 8 bases between. Per germline, CDR1 LGHDT and CDR2 YNNKQL (reference sequence). This CDR3 contains 13 residues. The sequenced CDR3 bases are TGTGCCAGCAGCCGGGACAACTCCTATGAACAGTAC. Its protein product is CASSRDNSYEQY. The full CDR3 sequence reads CASSRDNSYEQYF.